The rows below give T cell receptor beta chains drawn from one sample of a study of graft-versus-host responses after intestinal transplantation. These receptors have no identified antigens. TCRdb keeps only in-frame clones here, not all; method: immunoSEQ multiplex PCR. The sample records about 70,000 clones, almost 90% being singletons. Here the sequenced sample was unstimulated CD8+ T cells sorted from spleen or lymph node cells, taken before transplant. The receptors originated from a human donor who was the organ donor for an intestinal transplant. Each CDR3 is given with its conserved first and last residue. The D gene is left open where the match is weak. Some rows have no size entry. The others give once, few or many, or a class for an expanded clone.

CASSQALTGHGVYGYTF TGCGCCAGCAGCCAAGCCCTGACAGGCCATGGGGTCTATGGCTACACCTTC TRBV4-3 NA TRBJ1-2 NA
CASSLTGDTQYF TGTGCCAGCAGCTTGACAGGAGATACGCAGTATTTT TRBV27 NA TRBJ2-3 NA
CASSLVGGPNTEAFF TGTGCCAGCAGCTTGGTCGGGGGTCCGAACACTGAAGCTTTCTTT TRBV5-4 NA TRBJ1-1 NA
CASSLGGGPRETQYF TGTGCCAGCAGCTTAGGCGGGGGGCCCCGAGAGACCCAGTACTTC TRBV7-9 NA TRBJ2-5 TRBD2
CAISEVGDTIYF TGTGCCATCAGTGAGGTGGGAGACACCATATATTTT TRBV10-3 NA TRBJ1-3 NA
CASSQGAGLYGYTF TGCGCCAGCAGCCAAGGTGCAGGCCTCTATGGCTACACCTTC TRBV4-3 NA TRBJ1-2 NA
CASSHTRTGGDGYTF TGTGCCAGCTCACATACCCGGACAGGGGGCGATGGCTACACCTTC TRBV18 NA TRBJ1-2 TRBD1
CASSTGGRDTGELFF TGTGCCAGCAGCACCGGGGGGCGGGACACCGGGGAGCTGTTTTTT TRBV7-6 once TRBJ2-2 NA
CASSLAGYIGETQYF TGTGCCAGCAGCTTAGCCGGTTATATCGGGGAGACCCAGTACTTC TRBV7-8 NA TRBJ2-5 NA
CATSKTRDRGQTQYF TGTGCCACCAGCAAAACCCGGGACAGAGGACAGACCCAGTACTTC TRBV15 NA TRBJ2-5 TRBD1
CATSRDFGQGGARNQPQHF TGTGCCACCAGCAGAGATTTTGGGCAGGGAGGGGCCCGAAATCAGCCCCAGCATTTT TRBV15 NA TRBJ1-5 NA
CASSLAPGDNLGNTIYF TGTGCCAGCAGCTTAGCGCCAGGGGACAATCTAGGAAACACCATATATTTT TRBV7-9 NA TRBJ1-3 NA
CATSSGGTGKFSGANVLTF TGTGCCACCAGCAGTGGAGGGACAGGGAAATTCTCTGGGGCCAACGTCCTGACTTTC TRBV15 NA TRBJ2-6 TRBD1
CSVDGAGDSTDTQYF TGCAGCGTTGATGGAGCGGGGGATAGCACAGATACGCAGTATTTT TRBV29-1 NA TRBJ2-3 TRBD2
CASRPLSTGTGSGQPQHF TGTGCCAGCAGACCTCTCTCCACCGGGACAGGGAGTGGTCAGCCCCAGCATTTT TRBV28 NA TRBJ1-5 TRBD1
CASSLAFGGNYGYTF TGTGCCAGCAGCTTGGCTTTTGGGGGGAACTATGGCTACACCTTC TRBV5-4 NA TRBJ1-2 NA
CASSDRDSYYGYTF TGTGCCAGCAGCGACCGGGACAGCTACTATGGCTACACCTTC TRBV13 NA TRBJ1-2 TRBD1
CASSSRAFGELFF TGTGCCAGCAGCTCCAGGGCGTTCGGGGAGCTGTTTTTT TRBV7-9 few TRBJ2-2 NA
CASSLASGLDNDEQFF TGTGCCAGCAGCTTAGCCTCTGGACTAGACAACGATGAGCAGTTCTTC TRBV7-9 NA TRBJ2-1 TRBD2
CASNPQGDLNTEAFF TGTGCCAGCAACCCACAGGGGGACCTGAACACTGAAGCTTTCTTT TRBV9 NA TRBJ1-1 TRBD1
CASSLGFRVLDTGELFF TGTGCCAGCAGCTTAGGCTTCAGGGTCTTAGACACCGGGGAGCTGTTTTTT TRBV7-9 NA TRBJ2-2 NA
CASSPGTGATEAFF TGTGCCAGCAGTCCCGGGACAGGCGCCACTGAAGCTTTCTTT TRBV6-6 once TRBJ1-1 TRBD1
CASSSTGTDSYGYTF TGTGCCAGCAGTTCTACCGGGACAGACTCTTATGGCTACACCTTC TRBV28 NA TRBJ1-2 TRBD1
CASSDKEADTQYF TGTGCCAGCAGTGACAAGGAGGCGGATACGCAGTATTTT TRBV6-4 once TRBJ2-3 NA
CASSQAQGTEAFF TGCGCCAGCAGCCAAGCCCAGGGAACTGAAGCTTTCTTT TRBV4-1 few TRBJ1-1 NA
CASSGGAYNEQFF TGTGCCAGCAGCGGGGGGGCCTACAATGAGCAGTTCTTC TRBV11-2 NA TRBJ2-1 TRBD2
CAISEQGADYGYTF TGTGCCATCAGTGAACAGGGGGCCGACTATGGCTACACCTTC TRBV10-3 NA TRBJ1-2 TRBD1
CASSQLLSGGTNTGELFF TGCGCCAGCAGCCAACTCCTTAGCGGGGGGACTAACACCGGGGAGCTGTTTTTT TRBV4-1 NA TRBJ2-2 TRBD2
CASSEGTVSNQPQHF TGTGCCAGCAGTGAGGGGACAGTTTCAAATCAGCCCCAGCATTTT TRBV25-1 NA TRBJ1-5 TRBD1
CASSQVGPQGTDGYTF TGCGCCAGCAGCCAAGTAGGCCCCCAGGGAACGGATGGCTACACCTTC TRBV4-3 NA TRBJ1-2 NA
CASGYGGDDNEQFF TGTGCCAGCGGATACGGGGGGGATGACAATGAGCAGTTCTTC TRBV6-5 NA TRBJ2-1 TRBD2
CASSQVISGGHNEQFF TGCGCCAGCAGCCAAGTTATTAGCGGGGGCCACAATGAGCAGTTCTTC TRBV4-1 NA TRBJ2-1 TRBD2
CATTQNTEAFF TGTGCCACCACACAGAACACTGAAGCTTTCTTT TRBV19 NA TRBJ1-1 NA
CASSSSPGQLNEKLFF TGCGCCAGCAGCTCAAGTCCAGGGCAATTAAATGAAAAACTGTTTTTT TRBV4-1 NA TRBJ1-4 NA
CASSLRRQVDGYTF TGTGCCAGCAGCCTAAGACGACAGGTAGATGGCTACACCTTC TRBV6-5 NA TRBJ1-2 NA
CASSHAGPGNTIYF TGTGCCAGCAGCCATGCAGGGCCTGGAAACACCATATATTTT TRBV4-2 NA TRBJ1-3 NA
CASSEALTRRLNTEAFF TGTGCCAGCAGTGAAGCCCTCACCCGGAGGCTGAACACTGAAGCTTTCTTT TRBV6-1 NA TRBJ1-1 NA
CASSPGGPNTGELFF TGTGCCAGCAGCCCTGGCGGGCCCAACACCGGGGAGCTGTTTTTT TRBV7-9 NA TRBJ2-2 NA
CASSVDGGMIGYTF TGTGCCAGCAGTGTGGACGGGGGAATGATAGGCTACACCTTC TRBV2 NA TRBJ1-2 NA
CASSQTSTKSNTEAFF TGCGCCAGCAGCCAAACTTCGACAAAATCGAACACTGAAGCTTTCTTT TRBV4-1 NA TRBJ1-1 NA
CATSSTRFRANVLTF TGTGCCACCAGCAGTACTAGATTTAGAGCCAACGTCCTGACTTTC TRBV15 NA TRBJ2-6 NA
CASSIDLPGIGYNEQFF TGTGCCAGTAGTATAGATCTCCCGGGGATTGGGTACAATGAGCAGTTCTTC TRBV19 NA TRBJ2-1 NA
CASSWEETVGSYGYTF TGTGCCAGCAGCTGGGAGGAGACGGTGGGGAGCTATGGCTACACCTTC TRBV5-6 NA TRBJ1-2 NA
CASSQDPGTGSEAFF TGCGCCAGCAGCCAAGATCCCGGGACAGGCTCTGAAGCTTTCTTT TRBV4-1 NA TRBJ1-1 TRBD1
CASSYVGRGLGSPLHF TGTGCCAGCAGTTACGTCGGCAGGGGCTTAGGATCACCCCTCCACTTT TRBV6-6 NA TRBJ1-6 NA
CASSDTPRTDTQYF TGTGCCAGCAGTGACACACCCCGCACAGATACGCAGTATTTT TRBV6-4 NA TRBJ2-3 NA
CASSLAGQGAEEAFF TGTGCCAGCAGCTTGGCCGGGCAGGGGGCTGAAGAAGCTTTCTTT TRBV5-6 NA TRBJ1-1 TRBD1
CASSHGQGEGKLFF TGTGCCAGCAGCCACGGACAGGGTGAAGGAAAACTGTTTTTT TRBV7-8 NA TRBJ1-4 TRBD1
CASSVDGRLNNQPQHF TGTGCCAGCAGCGTAGACGGCAGGCTCAACAATCAGCCCCAGCATTTT TRBV9 NA TRBJ1-5 NA
CASRNSADTQYF TGCGCCAGCAGAAACAGTGCAGATACGCAGTATTTT TRBV23-1 NA TRBJ2-3 NA
CASSMLLAGGRNEQFF TGTGCCAGCAGCATGTTACTAGCGGGGGGAAGGAATGAGCAGTTCTTC TRBV9 NA TRBJ2-1 TRBD2
CASSYSAGGHNEQFF TGTGCCAGCAGTTACTCAGCGGGGGGCCACAATGAGCAGTTCTTC TRBV6-5 NA TRBJ2-1 TRBD2
CATSTGGGNSPLHF TGTGCCACCAGCACAGGGGGCGGGAATTCACCCCTCCACTTT TRBV15 NA TRBJ1-6 TRBD1
CASSLVWAQETQYF TGTGCCAGCAGCTTGGTCTGGGCTCAAGAGACCCAGTACTTC TRBV5-6 NA TRBJ2-5 NA
CASSPQGGSSQPQHF TGTGCCAGCAGCCCCCAGGGGGGAAGCTCTCAGCCCCAGCATTTT TRBV14 NA TRBJ1-5 TRBD1
CASSLLNTGELFF TGTGCCAGCAGCTTACTTAACACCGGGGAGCTGTTTTTT TRBV11-2 NA TRBJ2-2 NA
CASSFSTLAPYNEQFF TGTGCCAGCAGCTTCTCTACACTAGCCCCTTACAATGAGCAGTTCTTC TRBV7-2 NA TRBJ2-1 NA
CASTIIGGLNYGYTF TGTGCCAGCACCATCATTGGCGGGCTTAACTATGGCTACACCTTC TRBV27 NA TRBJ1-2 NA
CASSQDLGTPDTQYF TGTGCCAGCAGCCAAGATCTCGGGACACCGGATACGCAGTATTTT TRBV4-2 NA TRBJ2-3 NA